The entry that follows covers one TCR beta chain sequence. This specimen belongs to a study of shared clonotypes between healthy human individuals. Study-wide background: Per donor, CD8 memory used one plate, CD8 naive used two, CD4 memory used three and CD4 naive used three.

Positive CCR7 selection of CD45RO-negative cells yielded the naive CD8 cells, and terminally differentiated effector memory CD45RA+ cells were excluded. The donors were all Caucasian adults (living in Nashville, Tennessee). Sequencing used immunoSEQ multiplex PCR; TCRdb keeps in-frame clones, though not all of them. Among around 1.9 million clones listed, roughly 93% were seen once. With 5 bases removed from V and 0 bases from J, the gap between germline ends came to 20 bases. The CDR3 has 18 amino acids. CDR1 and CDR2 from the germline V gene are SEHNR and FQNEAQ (reference sequence). This clonotype originated in a man aged 18 to 29 in good health. Some clones in this sample may be carry-over from other donors' samples. The chain links TRBV7-9 to TRBJ1-5, with D possibly matching TRBD1 (6 bases). The sample comprised naive CD8+ T cells from PBMCs. The CDR3 region is CASSQYSTGRDSNQPQHF. Written as DNA, the CDR3 is TGTGCCAGCAGCCAATACTCCACAGGGCGAGATAGCAATCAGCCCCAGCATTTT.